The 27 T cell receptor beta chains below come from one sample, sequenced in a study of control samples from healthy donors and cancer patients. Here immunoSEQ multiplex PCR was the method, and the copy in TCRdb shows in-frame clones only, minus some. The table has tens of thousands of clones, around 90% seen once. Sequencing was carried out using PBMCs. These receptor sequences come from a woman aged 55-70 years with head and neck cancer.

This CDR3 is CASSNGEGIYGYTF. For the CDR3, the DNA is TGTGCCAGCAGCAACGGGGAGGGGATCTATGGCTACACCTTC. The genes are TRBV7-9 and TRBJ1-2; tentatively, D is TRBD1 (5 bases). The CDR3 contains 14 residues. The germline CDR1 and CDR2 sequences are SEHNR and FQNEAQ (reference sequence). Trimming shortened V by 5 bases and J by 4 bases, and 14 bases separated the two germline ends. The entire variable domain, with the rest obtained from reference TRBV7-9 and TRBJ1-2, is as follows: DTGVSQNPRHKITKRGQNVTFRCDPISEHNRLYWYRQTLGQGPEFLTYFQNEAQLEKSRLLSDRFSAERPKGSFSTLEIQRTEQGDSAMYLCASSNGEGIYGYTFGSGTRLTVV.

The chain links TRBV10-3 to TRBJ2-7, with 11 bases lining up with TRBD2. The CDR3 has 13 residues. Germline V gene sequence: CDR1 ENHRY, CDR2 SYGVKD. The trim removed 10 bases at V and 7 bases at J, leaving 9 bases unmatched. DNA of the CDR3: TGTGCCACCTCCGGGACTAGCGGTTCGGAGCAGTACTTC. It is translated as CATSGTSGSEQYF.

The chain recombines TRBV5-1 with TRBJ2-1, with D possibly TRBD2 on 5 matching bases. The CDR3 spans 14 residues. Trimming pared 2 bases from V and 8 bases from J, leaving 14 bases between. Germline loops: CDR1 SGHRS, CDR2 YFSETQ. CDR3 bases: TGCGCCAGCAGCTTTGGCTTGGGAGTGGATGAGCAGTTCTTC. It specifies CASSFGLGVDEQFF.

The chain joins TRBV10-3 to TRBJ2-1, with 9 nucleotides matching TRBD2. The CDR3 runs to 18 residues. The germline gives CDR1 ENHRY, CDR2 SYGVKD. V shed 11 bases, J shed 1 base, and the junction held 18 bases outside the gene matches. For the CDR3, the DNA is TGTGCCGCAGGAAGTGGGGCTAGCGGGAAGGGTTCCTACAATGAGCAGTTCTTC. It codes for CAAGSGASGKGSYNEQFF.

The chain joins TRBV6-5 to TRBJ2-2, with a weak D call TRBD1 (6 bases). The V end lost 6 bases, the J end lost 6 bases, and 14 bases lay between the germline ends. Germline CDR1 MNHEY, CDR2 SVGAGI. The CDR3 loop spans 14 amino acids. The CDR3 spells CASRTQGPAGELFF. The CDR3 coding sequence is TGTGCCAGCAGAACGCAGGGGCCAGCCGGGGAGCTGTTTTTT.

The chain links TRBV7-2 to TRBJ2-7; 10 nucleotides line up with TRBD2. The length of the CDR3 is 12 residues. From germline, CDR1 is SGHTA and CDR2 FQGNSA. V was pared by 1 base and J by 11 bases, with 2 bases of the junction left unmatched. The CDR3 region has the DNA TGTGCCAGCAGCTTAGGGACTAGCGGAAAGTACTTC. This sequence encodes CASSLGTSGKYF.

Here the CDR3 DNA reads TGTGCCACCAGTGATTCATCCGAGGGGCGCGTTTACGAGCAGTACTTC. It specifies CATSDSSEGRVYEQYF. The chain links TRBV24-1 to TRBJ2-7, with D tentatively TRBD1 or TRBD2 (5 bases each). The ends were cut back, 2 bases at V and 4 bases at J, with 17 bases in the middle. CDR3 length: 16 residues. Per the germline V gene, CDR1 is KGHDR and CDR2 is SFDVKD.

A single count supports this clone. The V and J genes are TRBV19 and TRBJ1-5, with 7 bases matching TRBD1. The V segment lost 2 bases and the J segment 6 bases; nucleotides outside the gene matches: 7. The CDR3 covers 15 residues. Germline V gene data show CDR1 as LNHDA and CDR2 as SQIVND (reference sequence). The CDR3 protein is CASSISPGGRQPQHF. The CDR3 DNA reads TGTGCCAGTAGTATATCACCAGGGGGTCGTCAGCCCCAGCATTTT.

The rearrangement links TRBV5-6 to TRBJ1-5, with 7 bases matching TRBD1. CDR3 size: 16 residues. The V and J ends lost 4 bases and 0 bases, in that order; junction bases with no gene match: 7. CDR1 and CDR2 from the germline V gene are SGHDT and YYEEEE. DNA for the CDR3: TGTGCCAGCAGCGCCGGGACAGCCGATAGCAATCAGCCCCAGCATTTT. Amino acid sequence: CASSAGTADSNQPQHF. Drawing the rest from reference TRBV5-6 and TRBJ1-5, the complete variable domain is DAGVTQSPTHLIKTRGQQVTLRCSPKSGHDTVSWYQQALGQGPQFIFQYYEEEERQRGNFPDRFSGHQFPNYSSELNVNALLLGDSALYLCASSAGTADSNQPQHFGDGTRLSIL.

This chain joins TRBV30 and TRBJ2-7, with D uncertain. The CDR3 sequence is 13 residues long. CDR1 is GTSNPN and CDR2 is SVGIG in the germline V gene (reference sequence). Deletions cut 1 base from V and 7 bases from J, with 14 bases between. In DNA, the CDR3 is TGTGCCTGGAGTGGTCAGGCTAACGGAGAGCAGTACTTC. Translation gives CAWSGQANGEQYF.

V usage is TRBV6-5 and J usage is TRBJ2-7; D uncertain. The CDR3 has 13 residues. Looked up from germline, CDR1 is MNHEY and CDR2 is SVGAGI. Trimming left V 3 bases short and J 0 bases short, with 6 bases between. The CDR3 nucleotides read TGTGCCAGCAGTTATCAGGTCTCCTACGAGCAGTACTTC. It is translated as CASSYQVSYEQYF.

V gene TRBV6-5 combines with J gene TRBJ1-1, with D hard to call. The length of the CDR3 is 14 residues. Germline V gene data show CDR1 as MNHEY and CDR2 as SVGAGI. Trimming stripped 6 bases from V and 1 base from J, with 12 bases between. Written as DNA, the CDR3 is TGTGCCAGCAGATACACAGTTGCGAACACTGAAGCTTTCTTT. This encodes CASRYTVANTEAFF.

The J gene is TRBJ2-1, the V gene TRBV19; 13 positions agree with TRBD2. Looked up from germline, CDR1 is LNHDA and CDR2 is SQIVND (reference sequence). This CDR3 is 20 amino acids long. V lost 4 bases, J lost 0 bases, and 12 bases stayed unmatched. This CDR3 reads CASSTRLAGGSALSYNEQFF. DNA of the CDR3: TGTGCCAGTAGTACGAGACTAGCGGGAGGATCAGCCCTCTCCTACAATGAGCAGTTCTTC.

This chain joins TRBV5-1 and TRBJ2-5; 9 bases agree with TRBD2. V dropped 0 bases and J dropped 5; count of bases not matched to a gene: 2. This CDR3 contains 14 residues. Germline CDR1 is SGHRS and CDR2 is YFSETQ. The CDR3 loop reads CASSLGTSAETQYF. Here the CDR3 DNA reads TGCGCCAGCAGCTTGGGGACTAGCGCGGAGACCCAGTACTTC.

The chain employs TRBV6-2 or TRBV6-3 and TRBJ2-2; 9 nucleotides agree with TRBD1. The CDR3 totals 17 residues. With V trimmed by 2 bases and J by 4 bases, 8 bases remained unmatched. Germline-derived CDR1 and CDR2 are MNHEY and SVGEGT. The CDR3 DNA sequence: TGTGCCAGCAGTTACGGGAACAGGGGGCGAGGCACCGGGGAGCTGTTTTTT. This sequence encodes CASSYGNRGRGTGELFF.

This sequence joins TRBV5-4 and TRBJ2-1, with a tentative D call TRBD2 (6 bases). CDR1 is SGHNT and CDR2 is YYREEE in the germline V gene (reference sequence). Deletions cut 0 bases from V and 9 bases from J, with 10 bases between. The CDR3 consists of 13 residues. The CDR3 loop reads CASSLATSSEQFF. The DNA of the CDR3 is TGTGCCAGCAGCTTGGCGACTAGTAGTGAGCAGTTCTTC. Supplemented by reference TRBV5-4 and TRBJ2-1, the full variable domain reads ETGVTQSPTHLIKTRGQQVTLRCSSQSGHNTVSWYQQALGQGPQFIFQYYREEENGRGNFPPRFSGLQFPNYSSELNVNALELDDSALYLCASSLATSSEQFFGPGTRLTVL.

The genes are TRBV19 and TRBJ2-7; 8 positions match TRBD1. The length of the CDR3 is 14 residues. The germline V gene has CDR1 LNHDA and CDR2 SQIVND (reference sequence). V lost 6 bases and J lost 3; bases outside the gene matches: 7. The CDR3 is CASRNTGGSYEQYF. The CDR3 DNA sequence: TGTGCCAGTAGGAATACAGGGGGGAGCTACGAGCAGTACTTC.

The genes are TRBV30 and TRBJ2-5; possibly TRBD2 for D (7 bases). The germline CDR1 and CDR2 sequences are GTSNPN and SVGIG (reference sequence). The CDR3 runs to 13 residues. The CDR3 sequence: CAGGREDQETQYF. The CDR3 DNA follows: TGTGCGGGGGGGCGCGAAGACCAAGAGACCCAGTACTTC.

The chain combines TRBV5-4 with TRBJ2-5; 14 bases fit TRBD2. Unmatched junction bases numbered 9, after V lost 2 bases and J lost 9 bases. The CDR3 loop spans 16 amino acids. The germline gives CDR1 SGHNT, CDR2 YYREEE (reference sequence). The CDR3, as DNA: TGTGCCAGCAGCTTCCCGACTAGCGGGAGGGCCGGGGCCCAGTACTTC. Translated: CASSFPTSGRAGAQYF.

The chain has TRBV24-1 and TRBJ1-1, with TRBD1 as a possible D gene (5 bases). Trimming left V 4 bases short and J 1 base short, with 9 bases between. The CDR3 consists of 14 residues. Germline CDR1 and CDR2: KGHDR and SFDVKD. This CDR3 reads CATSEATGNTEAFF. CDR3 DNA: TGTGCCACCAGTGAAGCAACAGGGAACACTGAAGCTTTCTTT.

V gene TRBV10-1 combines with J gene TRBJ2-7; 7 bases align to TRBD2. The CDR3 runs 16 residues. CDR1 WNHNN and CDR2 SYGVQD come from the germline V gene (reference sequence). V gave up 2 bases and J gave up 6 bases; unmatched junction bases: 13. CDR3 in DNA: TGCGCCAGCAGTGAGGATCGAGCGGGAAGGAAGGGCGAGCAGTACTTC. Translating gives CASSEDRAGRKGEQYF.

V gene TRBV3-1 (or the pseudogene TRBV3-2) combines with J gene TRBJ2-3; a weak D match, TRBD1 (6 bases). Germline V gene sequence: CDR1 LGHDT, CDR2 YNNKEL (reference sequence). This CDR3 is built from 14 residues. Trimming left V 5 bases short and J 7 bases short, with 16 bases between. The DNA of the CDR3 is TGTGCCAGCAGCGTTGGACAGACTCCATATACGCAGTATTTT. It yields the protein CASSVGQTPYTQYF.

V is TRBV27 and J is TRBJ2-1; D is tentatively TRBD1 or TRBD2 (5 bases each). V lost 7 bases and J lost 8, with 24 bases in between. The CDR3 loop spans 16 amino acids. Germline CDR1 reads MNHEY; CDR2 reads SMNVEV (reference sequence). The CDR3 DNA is TGTGCCAGCACCCACGGGACGGCTAAAGGAGACGATGAGCAGTTCTTC. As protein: CASTHGTAKGDDEQFF.

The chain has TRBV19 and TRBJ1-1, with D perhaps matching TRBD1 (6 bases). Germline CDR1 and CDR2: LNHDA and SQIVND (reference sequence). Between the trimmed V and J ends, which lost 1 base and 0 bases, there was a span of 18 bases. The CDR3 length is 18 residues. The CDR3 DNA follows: TGTGCCAGTAGTATAGGACGCAGGGGAAACTCTATGAACACTGAAGCTTTCTTT. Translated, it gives CASSIGRRGNSMNTEAFF.

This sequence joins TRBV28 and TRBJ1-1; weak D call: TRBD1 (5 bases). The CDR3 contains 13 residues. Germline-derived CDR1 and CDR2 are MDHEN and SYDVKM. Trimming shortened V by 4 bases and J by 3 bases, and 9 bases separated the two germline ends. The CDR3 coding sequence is TGTGCCAGCAGTTCAGGGTTGGACACTGAAGCTTTCTTT. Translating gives CASSSGLDTEAFF.

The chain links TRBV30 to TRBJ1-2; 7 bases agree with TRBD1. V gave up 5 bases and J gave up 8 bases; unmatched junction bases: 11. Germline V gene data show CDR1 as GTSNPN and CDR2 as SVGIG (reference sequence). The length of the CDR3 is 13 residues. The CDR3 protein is CAWLGQPAGGYTF. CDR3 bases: TGTGCCTGGCTGGGACAGCCCGCGGGGGGCTACACCTTC.

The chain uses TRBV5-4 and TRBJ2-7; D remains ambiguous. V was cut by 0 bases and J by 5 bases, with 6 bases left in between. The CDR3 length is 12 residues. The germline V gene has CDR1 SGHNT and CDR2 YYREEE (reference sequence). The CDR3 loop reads CASSLGKDEQYF. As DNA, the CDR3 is TGTGCCAGCAGCTTGGGGAAGGACGAGCAGTACTTC.